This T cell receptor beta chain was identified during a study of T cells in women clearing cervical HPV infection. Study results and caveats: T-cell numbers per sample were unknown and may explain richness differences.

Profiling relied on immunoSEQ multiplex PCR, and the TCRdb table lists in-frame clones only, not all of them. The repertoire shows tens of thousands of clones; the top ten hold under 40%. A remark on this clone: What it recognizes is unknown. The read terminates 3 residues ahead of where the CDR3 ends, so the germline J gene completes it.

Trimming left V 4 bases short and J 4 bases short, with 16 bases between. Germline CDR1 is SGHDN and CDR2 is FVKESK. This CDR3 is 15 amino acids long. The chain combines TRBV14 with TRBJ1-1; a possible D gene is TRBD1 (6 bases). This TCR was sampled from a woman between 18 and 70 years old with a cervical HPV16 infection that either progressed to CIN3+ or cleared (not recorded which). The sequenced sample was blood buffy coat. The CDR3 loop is CASSLYRQVVTEAFF. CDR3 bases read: TGTGCCAGCAGCCTCTACCGACAGGTGGTCACTGAA.